The 32 T cell receptor beta chains below were found in one sample sequenced in a study of cytomegalovirus exposure and HLA in healthy donors. PCR employed 60 Vbeta and 13 Jbeta primers. This table comes from immunoSEQ multiplex PCR, and its TCRdb copy is limited to in-frame clones, with some not included. In total, the table holds some 75,000 clones. The sample taken for sequencing was PBMCs. Source of these receptors: a man aged 40-49 years in good health and CMV-seronegative.

As concerns this clone: The missing conserved phenylalanine or tryptophan at the end of this CDR3 makes a read error likely. The V gene is TRBV6-5, the J gene TRBJ1-2, with 9 bases lining up with TRBD1. This CDR3 has 14 residues. J lost 2 bases, V lost 4 bases, and 2 bases had no gene match. From germline, CDR1 is MNHEY and CDR2 SVGAGI. DNA of the CDR3: TGTGCCAGCAGTTTCGGGACAGGGAACTATGGCTACACCCTC. Translation: CASSFGTGNYGYTL.

The CDR3 DNA reads TGTGCCAGCCGGCGGGAGGGCAATCAGCCCCAGCATTTT. Translation gives CASRREGNQPQHF. The rearrangement uses TRBV19 and TRBJ1-5; D call uncertain. The V end lost 9 bases, the J end lost 2 bases, and 11 bases lay between the germline ends. Germline V gene lookup returns CDR1 LNHDA and CDR2 SQIVND (reference sequence). CDR3 length: 13 residues.

The chain joins TRBV6-5 to TRBJ1-4; 8 bases align to TRBD1. The CDR3 length is 13 residues. Per germline, CDR1 MNHEY and CDR2 SVGAGI. Trimming took 6 bases from V and 5 from J; bases not matched to a gene: 2. CDR3 loop: CASRSGGNEKLFF. The DNA of the CDR3 is TGTGCCAGCAGATCAGGGGGCAATGAAAAACTGTTTTTT.

The chain has TRBV4-3 and TRBJ2-3; the match to TRBD2 covers 14 bases. V was clipped by 0 bases and J by 4 bases; unmatched bases: 6. This CDR3 region has 18 residues. From germline, CDR1 is LGHNA and CDR2 YSLEER. The CDR3 DNA is TGCGCCAGCAGCCAAGATCTAGTGACTAGCGGGAGGGCAGATACGCAGTATTTT. Translated, it gives CASSQDLVTSGRADTQYF.

V usage is TRBV11-2 and J usage is TRBJ2-2; TRBD1 matches 8 bases. The CDR3 covers 13 residues. With V trimmed by 11 bases and J by 6 bases, 8 bases remained unmatched. Germline values: CDR1 SGHAT, CDR2 FQNNGV. The chain's CDR3 is CADRQGWAGELFF. The CDR3 bases are TGTGCCGACCGACAGGGGTGGGCCGGGGAGCTGTTTTTT.

The chain combines TRBV2 with TRBJ2-5; D perhaps matches TRBD2 (5 bases). The DNA end is more similar to TRBJ2-7, so the J call may be wrong. This CDR3 spans 13 amino acids. Germline CDR1 reads SNHLY; CDR2 reads FYNNEI. This CDR3 is CASIRTGDYEQYF. The CDR3 nucleotides read TGTGCCAGCATCCGAACCGGGGACTACGAGCAGTACTTC.

The rearrangement joins TRBV28 to TRBJ1-5; D perhaps matches TRBD1 (6 bases). The CDR3 loop spans 14 amino acids. The V gene's germline CDR1 is MDHEN and CDR2 SYDVKM. Trimming pared 1 base from V and 9 bases from J, leaving 13 bases between. CDR3 in DNA: TGTGCCAGCAGTTTATACATGGGGGCCGGGCCCCAGCATTTT. Translating it yields CASSLYMGAGPQHF.

The chain carries TRBV7-2 and TRBJ2-5; D is ambiguous. Germline V gene sequence: CDR1 SGHTA, CDR2 FQGNSA. Trimming took off 1 base at V and 1 base at J, with 13 bases between the two ends. This CDR3 contains 16 residues. For the CDR3, the DNA is TGTGCCAGCAGCTTAGGTAGCCTGGCGCGCCAAGAGACCCAGTACTTC. This translates into CASSLGSLARQETQYF.

The chain employs TRBV7-8 and TRBJ1-2; TRBD1 is a possible D gene (5 bases). The CDR3 runs 14 residues. V was clipped by 5 bases and J by 0 bases, with 10 bases between them. Germline CDR1 reads SGHVS; CDR2 reads FQNEAQ. The CDR3 here is CASSADSPNYGYTF. CDR3 in DNA: TGTGCCAGCAGCGCCGACAGTCCTAACTATGGCTACACCTTC.

J is TRBJ2-7 and V is TRBV18, with D uncertain. The CDR3 totals 13 residues. Trimming removed 3 bases from V and 2 bases from J, with 8 bases in between. Per germline, CDR1 KGHSH and CDR2 LQKENI. The CDR3 is CASSPRAPYEQYF. For the CDR3, the DNA is TGTGCCAGCTCACCCCGAGCCCCCTACGAGCAGTACTTC.

In the case of this clone: One junction end does not reproduce the germline sequence, and a read error may be involved. This rearrangement joins TRBV5-5 to TRBJ2-7; TRBD1 might be the D (5 bases). The germline V gene encodes CDR1 SGHKS and CDR2 YYEKEE (reference sequence). The CDR3 spans 14 residues. The CDR3 is CASRLGTGYNEQYF. For the CDR3, the DNA is TGTGCCAGCAGGTTGGGCACAGGTTACAACGAGCAGTACTTC. Filled out from reference TRBV5-5 and TRBJ2-7, the complete variable domain reads DAGVTQSPTHLIKTRGQQVTLRCSPISGHKSVSWYQQVLGQGPQFIFQYYEKEERGRGNFPDRFSARQFPNYSSELNVNALLLGDSALYLCASRLGTGYNEQYFGPGTRLTVT.

V gene TRBV5-8 combines with J gene TRBJ1-2; 7 nucleotides align to TRBD1. There are 16 residues in the CDR3. Trimming removed 2 bases from V and 2 bases from J; junction bases left unmatched: 9. Germline V gene data show CDR1 as SGHTS and CDR2 as YDEGEE. CDR3 nucleotides: TGTGCCAGCAGCTTTTACCCCATGGGACAGAACTATGGCTACACCTTC. Protein: CASSFYPMGQNYGYTF.

The chain uses TRBV7-6 and TRBJ2-3, with a possible D match to TRBD1 (5 bases). There are 14 residues in the CDR3. CDR1 and CDR2 (germline): SGHVS, FNYEAQ. Trimming left V 7 bases short and J 8 bases short, with 19 bases between. The chain's CDR3 is CASTQGVKSGTQYF. For the CDR3, the DNA is TGTGCCAGCACCCAGGGTGTTAAGTCGGGTACGCAGTATTTT.

The rearrangement links TRBV5-1 to TRBJ2-1; TRBD2 matches 13 bases. The CDR3 loop spans 15 amino acids. Losses at the gene ends were 2 bases for V and 5 bases for J; bases not matched to a gene: 1. The germline V gene has CDR1 SGHRS and CDR2 YFSETQ. The CDR3 DNA sequence: TGCGCCAGCAGCTTACTAGCGGGAGGGAACAATGAGCAGTTCTTC. Translating gives CASSLLAGGNNEQFF. Together with reference TRBV5-1 and TRBJ2-1, the CDR3 gives the full variable domain: KAGVTQTPRYLIKTRGQQVTLSCSPISGHRSVSWYQQTPGQGLQFLFEYFSETQRNKGNFPGRFSGRQFSNSRSEMNVSTLELGDSALYLCASSLLAGGNNEQFFGPGTRLTVL.

The V and J genes are TRBV6-5 and TRBJ2-5, with D possibly being TRBD1 (6 bases). This CDR3 has 14 amino acids. Trimming stripped 5 bases from V and 3 bases from J, with 13 bases between. The germline V gene has CDR1 MNHEY and CDR2 SVGAGI. In nucleotides, the CDR3 is TGTGCCAGCAGTCTGGGGGCAGGGGAAGAGACCCAGTACTTC. It specifies CASSLGAGEETQYF.

The rearrangement joins TRBV7-8 to TRBJ2-6; maybe TRBD1 (5 bases). The germline V and J ends were trimmed by 1 base and 0 bases, with 7 bases remaining between them. Germline assignment: CDR1 SGHVS and CDR2 FQNEAQ. CDR3 length equals 16 residues. CDR3 protein: CASSLDRSSGANVLTF. The CDR3 DNA sequence: TGTGCCAGCAGCTTAGACAGGAGCTCTGGGGCCAACGTCCTGACTTTC.

The chain uses TRBV2 and TRBJ1-2; TRBD1 aligns across 7 bases. V lost 7 bases to trimming and J lost 1 base; unmatched junction nucleotides: 3. Germline V gives CDR1 SNHLY, CDR2 FYNNEI. The CDR3 has 13 residues. CDR3 sequence (DNA): TGTGCCAGCAAAAGGGACAGTAACTATGGCTACACCTTC. It specifies CASKRDSNYGYTF.

The chain employs TRBV15 and TRBJ1-1; no definite D call. Trimming stripped 1 base from V and 6 bases from J, with 12 bases between. Per germline, CDR1 LNHNV and CDR2 YYDKDF (reference sequence). The CDR3 loop spans 14 amino acids. CDR3 protein: CATSRVETAAEAFF. The CDR3, as DNA: TGTGCCACCAGCAGAGTCGAAACAGCGGCTGAAGCTTTCTTT.

The CDR3 DNA is TGTGCCAGCAGCTTGTCGACATCAGGGGAGCTGTTTTTT. As protein: CASSLSTSGELFF. The chain couples TRBV5-6 to TRBJ2-2; D not resolved. This CDR3 is 13 amino acids long. V was shortened by 1 base and J by 8 bases, with 9 bases between the two germline ends. The germline V gene encodes CDR1 SGHDT and CDR2 YYEEEE. Based on the CDR3 plus reference TRBV5-6 and TRBJ2-2, the full variable domain is DAGVTQSPTHLIKTRGQQVTLRCSPKSGHDTVSWYQQALGQGPQFIFQYYEEEERQRGNFPDRFSGHQFPNYSSELNVNALLLGDSALYLCASSLSTSGELFFGEGSRLTVL.

The chain is built from TRBV6-5 and TRBJ2-4; 7 nucleotides agree with TRBD1. The CDR3 length is 14 residues. Per the germline V gene, CDR1 is MNHEY and CDR2 is SVGAGI. V shed 4 bases and J 6 bases; nucleotides not matched to a gene: 6. CDR3 nucleotide sequence: TGTGCCAGCAGTTTACCGGGACAGTTAAACATTCAGTACTTC. It is translated as CASSLPGQLNIQYF.

This rearrangement joins TRBV5-4 to TRBJ1-2; a weak D match, TRBD1 (6 bases). Germline V gives CDR1 SGHNT, CDR2 YYREEE (reference sequence). V was trimmed by 0 bases and J by 2 bases, leaving 8 bases between them. This CDR3 has 14 residues. The CDR3 nucleotides read TGTGCCAGCAGCTTGGACAGGGTGAACTATGGCTACACCTTC. Translated, it gives CASSLDRVNYGYTF.

The V and J genes are TRBV7-9 and TRBJ1-1, with D possibly matching TRBD1 (6 bases). Trimming removed 3 bases from V and 10 bases from J, with 12 bases in between. Germline V lookup: CDR1 SEHNR, CDR2 FQNEAQ (reference sequence). The CDR3 is 12 amino acids. The CDR3 loop reads CASSFERGRAFF. As DNA, the CDR3 is TGTGCCAGCAGCTTCGAGCGGGGGCGAGCTTTCTTT.

The CDR3 DNA reads as TGTGCCAGCTCGCTGACCCGAGTGGACAGGGGGCGCGGGACTGAAGCTTTCTTT. Encoded protein: CASSLTRVDRGRGTEAFF. The V call is TRBV18, the J call TRBJ1-1; 11 bases map to TRBD1. CDR1 KGHSH and CDR2 LQKENI come from the germline V gene. This CDR3 has 18 amino acids. J lost 5 bases, V lost 6 bases, and 17 bases had no gene match.

The chain combines TRBV13 with TRBJ2-5; maybe TRBD2 (6 bases). Per germline, CDR1 PRHDT and CDR2 FYEKMQ (reference sequence). Trimming took off 1 base at V and 3 bases at J, with 12 bases between the two ends. The CDR3 is 15 residues long. In nucleotides, the CDR3 is TGTGCCAGCAGCTTAGTAGGGGACTCGGAAGAGACCCAGTACTTC. Protein product: CASSLVGDSEETQYF.

The gene calls are TRBV5-1 and TRBJ2-7; D unresolved. V lost 1 base, J lost 3 bases, and 8 bases lay in between. This CDR3 has 13 residues. Germline values: CDR1 SGHRS, CDR2 YFSETQ. CDR3 in DNA: TGCGCCAGCAGCTTGAGTACTTACTACGAGCAGTACTTC. Amino acid sequence: CASSLSTYYEQYF.

The chain carries TRBV4-3 and TRBJ1-4; D is possibly TRBD1 (6 bases). The CDR3 contains 15 residues. Germline V CDR1 and CDR2: LGHNA, YSLEER. V lost 0 bases and J lost 2, with 7 bases in between. The CDR3 sequence is CASSQDRGTNEKLFF. DNA for the CDR3: TGCGCCAGCAGCCAAGACAGGGGCACTAATGAAAAACTGTTTTTT.

The chain couples TRBV10-1 to TRBJ2-7; TRBD2 is a possible D gene (6 bases). CDR3 length equals 13 residues. Trimming cost V 5 bases and J 4 bases, with 12 bases left between them. CDR1 is WNHNN, CDR2 SYGVQD, per germline (reference sequence). The CDR3 region is CASSRWGRYEQYF. The CDR3 DNA sequence: TGCGCCAGCAGTCGGTGGGGGAGGTACGAGCAGTACTTC.

The V and J genes are TRBV29-1 and TRBJ1-2; no clear D. The V end was cut by 3 bases, the J end by 3 bases, with 8 bases between. The CDR3 length is 12 residues. CDR1 and CDR2 from the germline V gene are SQVTM and ANQGSEA. Here the CDR3 DNA reads TGCAGCGTTGAGAAGGAGTACTATGGCTACACCTTC. Its translation: CSVEKEYYGYTF.

This chain connects TRBV6-4 to TRBJ1-2; a possible D gene is TRBD1 (5 bases). Germline assignment: CDR1 MRHNA and CDR2 SNTAGT. V was clipped by 0 bases and J by 4 bases, with 12 bases between them. The CDR3 is 15 amino acids. The DNA for the CDR3 is TGTGCCAGCAGTGACTCCTCCGGGGGATCCTATGGCTACACCTTC. Encoded protein: CASSDSSGGSYGYTF.

The rearrangement joins TRBV6-1 to TRBJ1-2; TRBD1 might be the D (6 bases). V was clipped by 6 bases and J by 2 bases, with 10 bases between them. Germline CDR1 reads MNHNS; CDR2 reads SASEGT. The CDR3 has 13 residues. In nucleotides, the CDR3 is TGTGCCAGCAGGCTCACAGGGAACTATGGCTACACCTTC. This encodes CASRLTGNYGYTF.

J is TRBJ2-1 and V is TRBV10-3, with 8 bases matching TRBD2. Germline assignment: CDR1 ENHRY and CDR2 SYGVKD. CDR3 length equals 13 residues. Trimming removed 7 bases from V and 9 bases from J; junction bases left unmatched: 8. The CDR3 loop reads CAITREGQGEQFF. CDR3 bases: TGTGCCATCACCCGGGAGGGCCAGGGTGAGCAGTTCTTC.

Comments on this clone: The missing conserved phenylalanine or tryptophan at the end of this CDR3 makes a read error likely. The V gene is TRBV9, the J gene TRBJ2-7; 8 positions agree with TRBD2. The CDR3 consists of 16 residues. V was clipped by 0 bases and J by 0 bases; unmatched bases: 5. Germline values: CDR1 SGDLS, CDR2 YYNGEE. CDR3 region: CASSVEGGRSSYEQYL. The CDR3 coding sequence is TGTGCCAGCAGCGTAGAGGGCGGGAGGAGCTCCTACGAGCAGTACCTC.